This T cell receptor (beta chain) is drawn from a study of T cells after yellow fever vaccination. Across the study: Preparation used SMART-Seq v4 Ultra Low Input for the low-cell-number fractions. Study findings and constraints: Clonotypes found in both CD4 and CD8 compartments made up a small share. Bulk-population clonotypes that are abundant could appear as contaminants in FACS-sorted repertoires.

Germline V gene lookup returns CDR1 MGHDK and CDR2 SYGVNS. V lost 2 bases, J lost 4 bases, and 11 bases lay in between. The CDR3 extends over 15 amino acids. A single record per CDR3 protein comes from TCRdb applying MiXCR to the 5' RACE reads. The table shows some 350,000 distinct CDR3 sequences, with 3.5% to 4.5% occurring only once. To note about this clonotype: Its antigen is unidentified.

J is TRBJ2-2 and V is TRBV25-1, with a weak D call TRBD1 (5 bases). This clonotype was sampled from a man aged 18-30 years who received the YFV17D yellow fever vaccine. The source material was PBMCs, sampled 5 days after the yellow fever booster vaccination. CDR3: CASSEQGIITGELFF. Here the CDR3 DNA reads TGTGCCAGCAGTGAACAGGGAATTATCACCGGGGAGCTGTTTTTT.